This T cell receptor (beta chain) was obtained from a study of somatic mutations in cytotoxic T cells in rheumatoid arthritis. Study-wide results and limits: For patients with rheumatoid arthritis, CD8+ clonality went up with age, while healthy controls showed no such change.

This clone appeared a single time. Its antigen remains unknown. V dropped 2 bases and J dropped 4 bases, with 17 bases sitting between them. In germline, CDR1 is SGHDN, CDR2 FVKESK. The CDR3 has 16 amino acids. The protocol was immunoSEQ multiplex PCR, while the TCRdb copy is restricted to in-frame clones and leaves out a portion. The repertoire has about 25,000 clones, 70% to 80% of them found once; the top ten carry around 8.9%. The TCR originated in a woman aged 18 to 35 in good health. The rearrangement uses TRBV14 and TRBJ2-5; tentative D call: TRBD1 (6 bases). Sequenced: CD8+ T cells sorted from blood. The CDR3 reads CASSQNRVRVRETQYF. The CDR3 nucleotides are TGTGCCAGCAGCCAAAACAGGGTCCGGGTGAGAGAGACCCAGTACTTC.